The rows below give T cell receptor beta chains drawn from one sample of a study of shared clonotypes between healthy human individuals. TCRdb keeps only in-frame clones here, not all; method: immunoSEQ multiplex PCR. Of approximately 2.1 million clones listed, over 90% were seen once; the top ten hold about 0.41%. The sample taken for sequencing was naive CD4+ T cells from PBMCs. All receptors come from a man between 18 and 35 years old in good health. Some clones in this sample may be carry-over from other donors' samples. Both conserved end residues are part of each CDR3. A D gene is named only where the DNA matches it firmly. The size field is filled for only some rows; it gives once, few, many or a size class.

once,TRBJ2-5,TRBD2,16,TRBV5-1,CASSGGLAGGQETQYF,TGCGCCAGCTCCGGGGGACTAGCGGGAGGGCAAGAGACCCAGTACTTC
.,TRBJ2-7,TRBD1,16,TRBV18,CASSPTRDRVFGEQYF,TGTGCCAGCTCCCCAACCCGCGACAGGGTCTTTGGCGAGCAGTACTTC
.,TRBJ2-4,.,15,TRBV27,CASSLWGPGKNIQYF,TGTGCCAGCAGTCTTTGGGGGCCAGGCAAAAACATTCAGTACTTC
.,TRBJ2-7,.,16,TRBV7-3,CASSLRRDLIPYEQYF,TGTGCCAGCAGCCTCCGGAGGGACCTGATCCCCTACGAGCAGTACTTC
once,TRBJ1-5,.,20,TRBV12-2,CASRLIRDVTCTFSNQPQHF,TGTGCAAGTCGCTTGATTAGGGACGTTACCTGCACTTTTAGCAATCAGCCCCAGCATTTT
.,TRBJ2-7,TRBD2,15,TRBV6-1,CASSAGTSGGYEQYF,TGTGCCAGCAGTGCCGGGACTAGCGGGGGCTACGAGCAGTACTTC
.,TRBJ2-5,.,15,TRBV15,CATSRQQDNQETQYF,TGTGCCACCAGCAGACAACAGGATAACCAAGAGACCCAGTACTTC
.,TRBJ2-7,.,15,TRBV4-2,CASSQAPDETYEQYF,TGTGCCAGCAGCCAAGCCCCCGACGAGACCTACGAGCAGTACTTC
.,TRBJ1-1,.,14,TRBV19,CASSIEGANGEAFF,TGTGCCAGTAGTATAGAGGGAGCGAATGGTGAAGCTTTCTTT
.,TRBJ2-2,.,16,TRBV7-3,CASSLEAGLLTGELFF,TGTGCCAGCAGCTTAGAAGCGGGCCTCCTAACCGGGGAGCTGTTTTTT
.,TRBJ1-1,.,14,TRBV7-2,CASSLLGRNTEAFF,TGTGCCAGCAGCTTATTGGGCAGGAACACTGAAGCTTTCTTT
.,TRBJ2-1,TRBD2,15,TRBV19,CASSIGTSYYNEQFF,TGTGCCAGTAGTATAGGGACTAGTTATTACAATGAGCAGTTCTTC
.,TRBJ1-2,.,14,TRBV25-1,CASSEPGDNYGYTF,TGTGCCAGCAGTGAACCGGGGGATAACTATGGCTACACCTTC
.,TRBJ1-2,TRBD1,14,TRBV7-2,CASSLGTGLVGYTF,TGTGCCAGCAGCTTAGGGACAGGGTTGGTGGGCTACACCTTC
.,TRBJ2-4,TRBD2,19,TRBV5-1,CASSLGGLAARGAKNIQYF,TGCGCCAGCAGCTTGGGAGGACTAGCGGCTAGGGGAGCCAAAAACATTCAGTACTTC
.,TRBJ2-5,.,13,TRBV7-2,CASTQTWGETQYF,TGTGCCAGCACCCAAACTTGGGGTGAGACCCAGTACTTC
.,TRBJ2-3,.,15,TRBV4-2,CASSHLGGGTDTQYF,TGTGCCAGCAGCCACCTCGGTGGGGGCACAGATACGCAGTATTTT
.,TRBJ2-1,.,13,TRBV7-3,CASSSLHGNEQFF,TGTGCCAGCAGCTCCCTCCACGGCAATGAGCAGTTCTTC
.,TRBJ2-1,TRBD2,19,TRBV29-1,CSVRLGLAGRESSYNEQFF,TGCAGCGTTCGGCTAGGACTAGCGGGGAGGGAGAGCTCCTACAATGAGCAGTTCTTC
.,TRBJ1-2,.,16,TRBV7-2,CASSLQSGLPNYGYTF,TGTGCCAGCAGCCTACAAAGTGGCCTTCCTAACTATGGCTACACCTTC
.,TRBJ1-4,.,14,TRBV2,CASNPRRGDEKLFF,TGTGCCAGCAATCCACGAAGGGGCGATGAAAAACTGTTTTTT
.,TRBJ2-5,TRBD2,16,TRBV7-9,CASSSQAGGYQETQYF,TGTGCCAGCAGCTCACAAGCGGGAGGGTACCAAGAGACCCAGTACTTC
.,TRBJ2-7,TRBD2,14,TRBV11-3,CASSSGLAGSEQYF,TGTGCCAGCAGCTCGGGACTAGCGGGCTCCGAGCAGTACTTC
.,TRBJ1-2,TRBD1,16,TRBV28,CASRYPGGQPTQGYTF,TGTGCCAGCAGATACCCGGGGGGACAGCCCACTCAGGGCTACACCTTC
.,TRBJ2-1,.,14,TRBV7-9,CASSLGLRVHEQFF,TGTGCCAGCAGCTTAGGCCTCCGGGTCCATGAGCAGTTCTTC
.,TRBJ2-3,.,15,TRBV28,CASSAPGLYTDTQYF,TGTGCCAGCAGTGCTCCGGGACTGTACACAGATACGCAGTATTTT
.,TRBJ1-5,TRBD1,15,TRBV5-5,CASSVWDSSNQPQHF,TGTGCCAGCAGCGTATGGGACAGCAGCAATCAGCCCCAGCATTTT
once,TRBJ1-1,.,14,TRBV6-6,CASPPDQGNTEAFF,TGTGCCAGCCCTCCAGACCAGGGGAACACTGAAGCTTTCTTT
.,TRBJ2-1,TRBD1,14,TRBV7-8,CASSSQTGTLEQFF,TGTGCCAGCAGCTCCCAGACAGGGACCCTTGAGCAGTTCTTC
.,TRBJ1-2,TRBD1,19,TRBV7-9,CASSFSYRQGGKAGYGYTF,TGTGCCAGCAGCTTTAGTTACAGACAGGGGGGAAAAGCAGGCTATGGCTACACCTTC
.,TRBJ1-1,TRBD1,15,TRBV28,CASSSTGERHTEAFF,TGTGCCAGCAGTTCGACAGGGGAAAGGCACACTGAAGCTTTCTTT
.,TRBJ2-1,.,15,TRBV25-1,CASSATSGRRDEQFF,TGTGCCAGCAGTGCTACCAGCGGACGGCGGGATGAGCAGTTCTTC
.,TRBJ2-5,.,14,TRBV7-9,CASSLGHQGETQYF,TGTGCCAGCAGCTTAGGGCACCAGGGGGAGACCCAGTACTTC
.,TRBJ1-2,.,13,TRBV28,CASSFEGRGGYTF,TGTGCCAGCAGTTTCGAGGGGCGGGGAGGCTACACCTTC
.,TRBJ2-3,.,16,TRBV29-1,CSIKLGGNEWGDTQYF,TGCAGCATAAAATTAGGGGGTAACGAGTGGGGAGATACGCAGTATTTT
once,TRBJ2-5,.,15,TRBV18,CASSPPRGEEETQYF,TGTGCCAGCTCACCTCCTCGAGGGGAAGAAGAGACCCAGTACTTC
.,TRBJ1-6,.,17,TRBV4-1,CASSQILGPAGSSPLHF,TGCGCCAGCAGCCAAATTTTGGGACCGGCGGGGAGTTCACCCCTCCACTTT